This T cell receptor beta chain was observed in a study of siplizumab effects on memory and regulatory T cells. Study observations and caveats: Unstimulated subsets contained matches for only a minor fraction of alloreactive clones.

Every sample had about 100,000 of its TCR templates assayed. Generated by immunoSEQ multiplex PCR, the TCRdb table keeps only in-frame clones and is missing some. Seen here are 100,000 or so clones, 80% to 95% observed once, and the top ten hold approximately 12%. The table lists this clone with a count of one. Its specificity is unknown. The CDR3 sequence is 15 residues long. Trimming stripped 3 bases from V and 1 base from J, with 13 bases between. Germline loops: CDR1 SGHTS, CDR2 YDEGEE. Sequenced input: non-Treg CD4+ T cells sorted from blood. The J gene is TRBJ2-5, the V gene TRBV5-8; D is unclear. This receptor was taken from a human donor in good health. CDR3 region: CASSWVPSSQETQYF. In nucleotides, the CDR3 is TGTGCCAGCAGCTGGGTGCCGTCCAGCCAAGAGACCCAGTACTTC.